Below are 21 T cell receptor beta chains sequenced from a single sample in a study of blood T cell repertoires in COVID-19. TCRdb keeps only in-frame clones here, not all; method: immunoSEQ multiplex PCR. The sample comprises approximately 40,000 clones, around 80% of which are singletons, and under 45% rests with the top ten. Sequenced: peripheral blood. The receptors stem from a human donor in a cohort sampled during active COVID-19.

This clone was recorded only once. The J gene is TRBJ2-5, the V gene TRBV3-1 (or the pseudogene TRBV3-2); no clear D. Germline-derived CDR1 and CDR2 are LGHDT and YNNKEL (reference sequence). The CDR3 contains 12 residues. Trimming shortened V by 4 bases and J by 4 bases, and 7 bases separated the two germline ends. CDR3 in amino acids: CASSPNLETQYF. CDR3 coding DNA: TGTGCCAGCAGCCCAAACTTAGAGACCCAGTACTTC.

The chain links TRBV29-1 to TRBJ2-7; 9 nucleotides line up with TRBD1. Germline V gene lookup returns CDR1 SQVTM and CDR2 ANQGSEA. V was pared by 7 bases and J by 2 bases, with 9 bases of the junction left unmatched. The length of the CDR3 is 14 residues. Written as DNA, the CDR3 is TGCAGCGCCCTGGGACAGGGAGAGCCCTACGAGCAGTACTTC. Translating gives CSALGQGEPYEQYF.

V is TRBV27 and J is TRBJ2-7; D remains unclear. V was clipped by 8 bases and J by 2 bases, with 13 bases between them. Germline CDR1 and CDR2: MNHEY and SMNVEV (reference sequence). This CDR3 has 13 residues. The CDR3 coding sequence is TGTGCCAGCGGTCAACAAGTAACCTACGAGCAGTACTTC. It specifies CASGQQVTYEQYF.

V and J are TRBV5-1 and TRBJ1-2; 7 nucleotides match TRBD1. The germline V gene has CDR1 SGHRS and CDR2 YFSETQ. The trim removed 0 bases at V and 6 bases at J, leaving 8 bases unmatched. The CDR3 length is 15 residues. CDR3 loop: CASSLEGGTVDGYTF. The CDR3 coding sequence is TGCGCCAGCAGCTTGGAAGGGGGCACCGTAGATGGCTACACCTTC.

The V and J genes are TRBV6-5 and TRBJ2-5; the D is unclear. The V and J ends lost 0 bases and 1 base respectively, with 9 bases between them. The CDR3 spans 15 residues. Germline V gives CDR1 MNHEY, CDR2 SVGAGI. The CDR3 sequence: CASSYSPTSQETQYF. The CDR3 DNA follows: TGTGCCAGCAGTTACTCCCCCACCAGCCAAGAGACCCAGTACTTC.

This clone was seen a few times. The chain couples TRBV27 to TRBJ1-1; D is possibly TRBD1 (5 bases). In germline, CDR1 is MNHEY, CDR2 SMNVEV (reference sequence). The CDR3 is made up of 11 amino acids. The germline V and J ends were trimmed by 10 bases and 5 bases, with 11 bases remaining between them. CDR3 amino acids: CATWAGTEAFF. In DNA, the CDR3 is TGTGCCACCTGGGCAGGGACTGAAGCTTTCTTT.

The chain joins TRBV6-1 to TRBJ1-6, with TRBD1 as a possible D gene (5 bases). Per the germline V gene, CDR1 is MNHNS and CDR2 is SASEGT. Trimming left V 7 bases short and J 10 bases short, with 17 bases between. The CDR3 spans 14 residues. The CDR3 loop reads CASNGPGPWSPLHF. The DNA of the CDR3 is TGTGCCAGCAACGGACCAGGGCCTTGGTCACCCCTCCACTTT.

The chain joins TRBV6-4 to TRBJ1-1; 7 bases map to TRBD1. The CDR3 length is 14 residues. The trim removed 0 bases at V and 4 bases at J, leaving 2 bases unmatched. Germline CDR1 and CDR2: MRHNA and SNTAGT. The CDR3 bases are TGTGCCAGCAGTGACTCCAGGGGGACCACTGAAGCTTTCTTT. Encoded protein: CASSDSRGTTEAFF.

This clone was counted a few times. V gene TRBV19 combines with J gene TRBJ1-4, with D uncertain. Germline V CDR1 and CDR2: LNHDA, SQIVND (reference sequence). Trimming removed 1 base at V and 8 bases at J, with 8 bases between. This CDR3 has 13 amino acids. CDR3 nucleotide sequence: TGTGCCAGTAGTATAGTCCGAGGGGAAAAACTGTTTTTT. This codes for CASSIVRGEKLFF. Combining the CDR3 with reference TRBV19 and TRBJ1-4 gives the whole variable domain DGGITQSPKYLFRKEGQNVTLSCEQNLNHDAMYWYRQDPGQGLRLIYYSQIVNDFQKGDIAEGYSVSREKKESFPLTVTSAQKNPTAFYLCASSIVRGEKLFFGSGTQLSVL.

This clone occurred a few times. The rearrangement uses TRBV7-9 and TRBJ2-7; the match to TRBD2 covers 12 bases. CDR1 and CDR2 from the germline V gene are SEHNR and FQNEAQ (reference sequence). This CDR3 is 16 amino acids long. The trim removed 6 bases at V and 1 base at J, leaving 7 bases unmatched. CDR3 sequence (DNA): TGTGCCAGCAGTCAGACCACTAGCGGGGGGTCCTACGAGCAGTACTTC. This translates into CASSQTTSGGSYEQYF. The full variable domain, completed using reference TRBV7-9 and TRBJ2-7, is DTGVSQNPRHKITKRGQNVTFRCDPISEHNRLYWYRQTLGQGPEFLTYFQNEAQLEKSRLLSDRFSAERPKGSFSTLEIQRTEQGDSAMYLCASSQTTSGGSYEQYFGPGTRLTVT.

The chain is built from TRBV6-1 and TRBJ1-5, with TRBD1 matching over 8 bases. V was pared by 3 bases and J by 7 bases, with 5 bases of the junction left unmatched. The CDR3 runs to 14 residues. CDR1 is MNHNS, CDR2 SASEGT, per germline. This CDR3 is CASSDPTGEQPQHF. CDR3 bases: TGTGCCAGCAGTGACCCGACAGGGGAACAGCCCCAGCATTTT.

The rearrangement links TRBV5-6 to TRBJ2-2, with D possibly TRBD1 on 6 matching bases. Trimming left V 3 bases short and J 4 bases short, with 13 bases between. The CDR3 spans 15 residues. Per germline, CDR1 SGHDT and CDR2 YYEEEE. As DNA, the CDR3 is TGTGCCAGCAGCTCACGACAGGTTACCACCGGGGAGCTGTTTTTT. This gives the protein CASSSRQVTTGELFF. Variable domain in full (rest from reference TRBV5-6 and TRBJ2-2): DAGVTQSPTHLIKTRGQQVTLRCSPKSGHDTVSWYQQALGQGPQFIFQYYEEEERQRGNFPDRFSGHQFPNYSSELNVNALLLGDSALYLCASSSRQVTTGELFFGEGSRLTVL.

The chain links TRBV11-2 to TRBJ1-6; the D gene is possibly TRBD1 (5 bases). Germline CDR1 reads SGHAT; CDR2 reads FQNNGV. V was clipped by 0 bases and J by 10 bases, with 10 bases between them. The CDR3 runs 14 residues. For the CDR3, the DNA is TGTGCCAGCAGCTTAGAGGGGCGCAGGTCACCCCTCCACTTT. Translation: CASSLEGRRSPLHF.

This clone was seen many times. The rearrangement uses TRBV7-9 and TRBJ1-6; D gene uncertain. The CDR3 has 15 amino acids. Germline V gene sequence: CDR1 SEHNR, CDR2 FQNEAQ (reference sequence). V shed 4 bases and J shed 1 base, with 8 bases lying between them. CDR3 DNA: TGTGCCAGCAGCTCAACAGAGTCCTATAATTCACCCCTCCACTTT. Translation gives CASSSTESYNSPLHF.

Comment on this clone: The sample holds other DNA sequences that translate to the same CDR3. V is TRBV5-1 and J is TRBJ1-1; TRBD1 might be the D (5 bases). V dropped 1 base and J dropped 1 base, with 5 bases sitting between them. Per the germline V gene, CDR1 is SGHRS and CDR2 is YFSETQ. The CDR3 runs to 13 residues. CDR3 DNA: TGCGCCAGCAGCTTGACAGGGAACACTGAAGCTTTCTTT. It translates to CASSLTGNTEAFF.

The chain couples TRBV18 to TRBJ2-5; 8 bases are a match to TRBD2. Looked up from germline, CDR1 is KGHSH and CDR2 is LQKENI. The trim removed 3 bases at V and 1 base at J, leaving 4 bases unmatched. CDR3 size: 15 residues. The DNA of the CDR3 is TGTGCCAGCTCACCTCTCGGGGGGGGCCAAGAGACCCAGTACTTC. It yields the protein CASSPLGGGQETQYF.

The chain has TRBV5-1 and TRBJ2-2; possible D gene TRBD2, 7 bases. V was shortened by 2 bases and J by 6 bases, with 11 bases between the two germline ends. Germline values: CDR1 SGHRS, CDR2 YFSETQ. The CDR3 contains 14 residues. The CDR3, as DNA: TGCGCCAGCAGCTTCGCGGGGGCGGCCGGGGAGCTGTTTTTT. Its protein is CASSFAGAAGELFF.

The CDR3 here is CASSLGANSYGYTF. CDR3 coding DNA: TGTGCCAGCAGTCTAGGGGCTAATAGCTATGGCTACACCTTC. The chain joins TRBV6-5 to TRBJ1-2, with D possibly matching TRBD1 (5 bases). This CDR3 contains 14 residues. CDR1 MNHEY and CDR2 SVGAGI come from the germline V gene. The ends were cut back, 5 bases at V and 4 bases at J, with 14 bases in the middle.

The chain couples TRBV27 to TRBJ1-2; 9 nucleotides line up with TRBD1. Germline CDR1 is MNHEY and CDR2 is SMNVEV (reference sequence). The CDR3 is 15 residues long. V shed 5 bases, J shed 2 bases, and the junction held 6 bases outside the gene matches. CDR3 DNA: TGTGCCAGCAGTCGGGGGACAGGGCTCAACTATGGCTACACCTTC. Its translation: CASSRGTGLNYGYTF.

The chain recombines TRBV7-9 with TRBJ2-7; 8 nucleotides agree with TRBD1. Germline CDR1 and CDR2: SEHNR and FQNEAQ (reference sequence). V was pared by 6 bases and J by 3 bases, with 10 bases of the junction left unmatched. The CDR3 totals 15 residues. CDR3 sequence: CASRPPTGELYEQYF. The CDR3 region has the DNA TGTGCCAGCAGACCACCGACAGGGGAGCTCTACGAGCAGTACTTC. The full variable domain, in which reference TRBV7-9 and TRBJ2-7 provide the parts outside the CDR3, is DTGVSQNPRHKITKRGQNVTFRCDPISEHNRLYWYRQTLGQGPEFLTYFQNEAQLEKSRLLSDRFSAERPKGSFSTLEIQRTEQGDSAMYLCASRPPTGELYEQYFGPGTRLTVT.

The CDR3: CASSSLQGAPNTEAFF. The CDR3 bases are TGTGCCAGCAGTTCCCTACAGGGGGCACCGAACACTGAAGCTTTCTTT. The rearrangement joins TRBV6-5 to TRBJ1-1; 9 nucleotides line up with TRBD1. After removal of 4 bases from V and 1 base from J, the junction contained 7 bases not matched to a gene. CDR1 is MNHEY and CDR2 is SVGAGI in the germline V gene. CDR3 length: 16 amino acids.